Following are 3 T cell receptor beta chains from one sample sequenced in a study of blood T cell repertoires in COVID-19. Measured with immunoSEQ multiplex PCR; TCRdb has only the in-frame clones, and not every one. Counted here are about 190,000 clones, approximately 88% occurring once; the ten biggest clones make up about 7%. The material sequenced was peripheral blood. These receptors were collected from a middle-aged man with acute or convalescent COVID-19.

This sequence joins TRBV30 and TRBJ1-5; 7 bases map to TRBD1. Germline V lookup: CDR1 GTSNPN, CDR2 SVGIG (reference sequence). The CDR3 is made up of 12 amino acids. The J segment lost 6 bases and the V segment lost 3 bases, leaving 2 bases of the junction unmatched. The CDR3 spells CAWSTGVQPQHF. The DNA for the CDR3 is TGTGCCTGGAGCACAGGGGTTCAGCCCCAGCATTTT.

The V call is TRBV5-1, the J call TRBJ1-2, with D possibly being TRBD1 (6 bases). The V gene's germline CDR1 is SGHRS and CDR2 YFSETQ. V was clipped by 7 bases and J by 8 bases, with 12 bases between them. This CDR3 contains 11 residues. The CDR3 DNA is TGCGCCAGCTTGGGGGCTCACGGCTACACCTTC. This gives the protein CASLGAHGYTF.

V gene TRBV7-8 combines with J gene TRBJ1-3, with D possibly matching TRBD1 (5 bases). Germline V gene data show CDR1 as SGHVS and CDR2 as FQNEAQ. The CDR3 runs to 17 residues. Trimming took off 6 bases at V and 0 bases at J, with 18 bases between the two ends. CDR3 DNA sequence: TGTGCCAGCAGTATCCAGGGCGTGAGGAACTCTGGAAACACCATATATTTT. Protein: CASSIQGVRNSGNTIYF.